Listed here are 21 T cell receptor beta chains from one sample, sequenced in a study of vaccination and CD4 T cells after COVID-19. These receptors' antigens are unknown. Time point in this sample: late sampling 161 to 241 days after vaccination in a few convalescent patients. The treatment: approximately 9-day PBMC culture with coronavirus spike peptide pools or control peptides (ViraFEST assay). The Oncomine TCR Beta short-read assay was applied to DNA of cultured CD4+ T cells. TCRdb ran MiXCR on the PCR reads and lists one entry per CDR3 protein. The sample includes around 19,000 distinct CDR3 sequences, roughly 35% of them seen just once. The sample consisted of CD4+ T cells from blood, cultured in vitro, taken about 7 months after SARS-CoV-2 vaccination. Receptor source: a human donor who had recovered from COVID-19.

The rearrangement links TRBV6-4 to TRBJ2-7, with D possibly TRBD2 on 6 matching bases. This CDR3 spans 16 amino acids. Germline CDR1 reads MRHNA; CDR2 reads SNTAGT. Trimming shortened V by 4 bases and J by 2 bases, and 18 bases separated the two germline ends. CDR3 DNA sequence: TGTGCCAGCAGTGTCGCATCGGGGGAACCTCCCTACGAGCAGTACTTC. This codes for CASSVASGEPPYEQYF.

This clonotype was observed a single time. The genes are TRBV27 and TRBJ1-1; D is perhaps TRBD1 (6 bases). Germline loops: CDR1 MNHEY, CDR2 SMNVEV (reference sequence). The CDR3 consists of 15 residues. The germline V and J ends were trimmed by 3 bases and 3 bases, with 14 bases remaining between them. CDR3 amino acids: CASSFKGVWDTEAFF. For the CDR3, the DNA is TGTGCCAGCAGTTTTAAGGGGGTTTGGGACACTGAAGCTTTCTTT.

The rearrangement joins TRBV7-2 to TRBJ2-3; TRBD2 aligns across 9 bases. This CDR3 is 15 amino acids long. Germline trimming cut 2 bases from V and 6 bases from J; bases unmatched to any gene: 6. The germline V gene has CDR1 SGHTA and CDR2 FQGNSA. DNA of the CDR3: TGTGCCAGCAGCTTATTGTCTAGCGGGACTGATACGCAGTATTTT. Encoded protein: CASSLLSSGTDTQYF.

This clonotype appeared a few times. This chain joins TRBV7-9 and TRBJ2-1; TRBD2 agrees at 11 bases. Germline V gene data show CDR1 as SEHNR and CDR2 as FQNEAQ (reference sequence). The CDR3 is 15 amino acids. The J segment lost 4 bases and the V segment lost 4 bases, leaving 3 bases of the junction unmatched. Written as DNA, the CDR3 is TGTGCCAGCAGCTCGACTAGCGGGAAATACAATGAGCAGTTCTTC. Translated, it gives CASSSTSGKYNEQFF.

The chain uses TRBV24-1 and TRBJ2-3; 9 bases fit TRBD2. CDR3 length: 15 residues. CDR1 KGHDR and CDR2 SFDVKD come from the germline V gene. Losses at the gene ends were 5 bases for V and 4 bases for J; bases not matched to a gene: 6. The CDR3 coding sequence is TGTGCCACCAGTGGGCCCAGCGGGAGGTCAGATACGCAGTATTTT. Protein: CATSGPSGRSDTQYF.

The chain combines TRBV2 with TRBJ2-5; the D is unclear. The V and J ends lost 3 bases and 5 bases respectively, with 7 bases between them. The CDR3 loop spans 12 amino acids. Germline loops: CDR1 SNHLY, CDR2 FYNNEI. CDR3 residues: CASSDVIETQYF. The DNA of the CDR3 is TGTGCCAGCAGTGATGTGATCGAGACCCAGTACTTC.

The rearrangement joins TRBV24-1 to TRBJ2-1; D call uncertain. This CDR3 has 12 amino acids. The V gene lost 0 bases and the J gene lost 8 bases, with 4 bases spanning the gap. In germline, CDR1 is KGHDR, CDR2 SFDVKD. DNA of the CDR3: TGTGCCACCAGTGATTTGCTCGATGAGCAGTTCTTC. Translation gives CATSDLLDEQFF.

The chain is built from TRBV21-1 and TRBJ2-5; no DNA check was done on the table's D call, TRBD1. TRBV21-1 is tagged as a pseudogene. The length of the CDR3 is 15 residues. The CDR3: CASSKQARTEETQYF. The CDR3 bases are TGTGCCAGCAGCAAACAGGCCCGGACAGAAGAGACCCAGTACTTC.

This clonotype was counted only a few times. This chain joins TRBV6-2 or TRBV6-3 and TRBJ1-2; weak D call: TRBD1 (6 bases). This CDR3 has 15 amino acids. Germline CDR1 and CDR2: MNHEY and SVGEGT. Trimming removed 4 bases at V and 5 bases at J, with 17 bases between. In nucleotides, the CDR3 is TGTGCCAGCAGTTCCCTACGGACAGCCCAATATGGCTACACCTTC. Translation: CASSSLRTAQYGYTF.

The chain combines TRBV10-3 with TRBJ2-5; the D is unclear. The CDR3 has 12 amino acids. Germline values: CDR1 ENHRY, CDR2 SYGVKD. The V end lost 10 bases, the J end lost 0 bases, and 9 bases lay between the germline ends. This CDR3 reads CASTENQETQYF. In nucleotides, the CDR3 is TGTGCCAGTACAGAGAACCAAGAGACCCAGTACTTC.

The rearrangement uses TRBV7-7 and TRBJ2-3; D unresolved. Germline V lookup: CDR1 SSHAT, CDR2 FNYEAQ (reference sequence). V dropped 4 bases and J dropped 6 bases, with 11 bases sitting between them. This CDR3 is 13 amino acids long. Here the CDR3 reads CASSCTDCDTQYF. The DNA of the CDR3 is TGTGCCAGCAGCTGCACCGATTGCGATACGCAGTATTTT.

The chain joins TRBV28 to TRBJ2-7; 9 positions agree with TRBD1. The CDR3 loop spans 14 amino acids. Losses at the gene ends were 2 bases for V and 5 bases for J; bases not matched to a gene: 4. CDR1 and CDR2 from the germline V gene are MDHEN and SYDVKM. CDR3 sequence: CASSLTGGKDEQYF. The CDR3 DNA reads as TGTGCCAGCAGTTTAACAGGGGGCAAGGACGAGCAGTACTTC. Supplemented by reference TRBV28 and TRBJ2-7, the full variable domain reads DVKVTQSSRYLVKRTGEKVFLECVQDMDHENMFWYRQDPGLGLRLIYFSYDVKMKEKGDIPEGYSVSREKKERFSLILESASTNQTSMYLCASSLTGGKDEQYFGPGTRLTVT.

The rearrangement joins TRBV6-1 to TRBJ2-3; unclear D gene. The CDR3 is 11 residues long. V lost 6 bases, J lost 7 bases, and 8 bases lay in between. Germline CDR1 reads MNHNS; CDR2 reads SASEGT. CDR3 sequence: CASSGPNTQYF. As DNA, the CDR3 is TGTGCCAGCAGCGGGCCAAATACGCAGTATTTT.

The rearrangement uses TRBV6-1 and TRBJ2-2; D unresolved. The CDR3 has 12 residues. V lost 5 bases and J 6 bases, leaving 7 bases between the germline ends. The germline V gene has CDR1 MNHNS and CDR2 SASEGT. DNA of the CDR3: TGTGCCAGCAGTCCTACAGCCGGGGAGCTGTTTTTT. Translated, it gives CASSPTAGELFF.

This clonotype was detected only a few times. The V and J genes are TRBV6-1 and TRBJ2-3; 11 bases line up with TRBD2. The CDR3 is 16 residues long. V lost 8 bases, J lost 2 bases, and 9 bases stayed unmatched. Germline V gene sequence: CDR1 MNHNS, CDR2 SASEGT. The CDR3 nucleotides read TGTGCCAGCTGGGCCGGGACTAGCGGTGACACAGATACGCAGTATTTT. It is translated as CASWAGTSGDTDTQYF.

Only a few counts were recorded for this clonotype. The rearrangement links TRBV19 to TRBJ2-5; 9 bases agree with TRBD2. The junction had 8 bases not matched to a gene; V was cut back by 5 bases and J by 4 bases. The germline V gene encodes CDR1 LNHDA and CDR2 SQIVND (reference sequence). CDR3 length: 15 residues. The CDR3 DNA is TGTGCCAGTAGTGTAGTAGCGGGAGTAGGAGAGACCCAGTACTTC. It codes for CASSVVAGVGETQYF.

The rearrangement links TRBV28 to TRBJ2-5; tentatively, D is TRBD1 (6 bases). The CDR3 is 16 amino acids. Germline V gene sequence: CDR1 MDHEN, CDR2 SYDVKM. Trimming shortened V by 7 bases and J by 2 bases, and 20 bases separated the two germline ends. CDR3 nucleotides: TGTGCCAGCACCCGCCAGGGGCGGCTGCTACAAGAGACCCAGTACTTC. Translated: CASTRQGRLLQETQYF.

The table lists this clonotype with a few counts. The CDR3 DNA is TGTGCCAGCAGAGGCGGACAGGGTGGCACAGATACGCAGTATTTT. Translation: CASRGGQGGTDTQYF. The chain is built from TRBV6-1 and TRBJ2-3, with TRBD1 matching 8 bases. The germline V gene has CDR1 MNHNS and CDR2 SASEGT. V lost 6 bases to trimming and J lost 1 base; unmatched junction nucleotides: 6. This CDR3 contains 15 residues.

The genes are TRBV14 and TRBJ2-5; the D is unclear. Trimming removed 0 bases at V and 7 bases at J, with 9 bases between. From germline, CDR1 is SGHDN and CDR2 FVKESK. The CDR3 length is 13 residues. CDR3 in amino acids: CASSQDLEGTQYF. CDR3 sequence (DNA): TGTGCCAGCAGCCAAGATCTAGAAGGGACCCAGTACTTC.

The chain carries TRBV7-2 and TRBJ2-7; no clear D gene. The CDR3 sequence is 13 residues long. Trimming removed 6 bases from V and 5 bases from J, with 14 bases in between. Germline V lookup: CDR1 SGHTA, CDR2 FQGNSA. The chain's CDR3 is CASRLTGSHEQYF. CDR3 sequence (DNA): TGTGCCAGCAGGTTAACCGGGTCCCACGAGCAGTACTTC.

The V gene is TRBV20-1, the J gene TRBJ2-3; TRBD1 aligns across 8 bases. The CDR3 totals 14 residues. V lost 4 bases, J lost 4 bases, and 7 bases stayed unmatched. Germline V lookup: CDR1 DFQATT, CDR2 SNEGSKA (reference sequence). The CDR3 bases are TGCAGTGCTACAAACCCAGGGGGCGCAGATACGCAGTATTTT. Protein: CSATNPGGADTQYF.